This TCR beta chain was captured by sequencing in a study of molecular identifiers for immune sequencing clone quantification. Overall study findings and caveats: Over 98% of effector molecules, but under 1% in naive cells, were held by clones with more than 20 RNA copies.

Germline CDR1 and CDR2: GTSNPN and SVGIG (reference sequence). Trimming removed 0 bases at V and 0 bases at J, with 6 bases between. This CDR3 has 13 residues. There are a few counts of this clonotype. Its antigen is as yet unknown. Bulk TCR libraries used previously described methods and listed TCR primers. TCRdb processed the PCR reads anew with MiXCR; each CDR3 protein has one entry. This table has approximately 63,000 distinct CDR3 sequences, about 20% appearing once. The specimen sequenced was naive CD8+ T cells from blood, with Jurkat cell RNA spiked in. Subset indicated: FACS-sorted CD8+CD4-CCR7+CD45RA+ naive T cells. The origin of this receptor is a human donor in good health. Some libraries in this study had Jurkat cell RNA spiked in. V is TRBV30 and J is TRBJ2-7; D ambiguous. The CDR3 sequence: CAWSVASSYEQYF. The CDR3 DNA reads TGTGCCTGGAGTGTTGCCAGCTCCTACGAGCAGTACTTC.